One sample yielded the 26 T cell receptor beta chains listed below, sequenced in a study of blood T cell repertoires in COVID-19. Here immunoSEQ multiplex PCR was the method, and the copy in TCRdb shows in-frame clones only, minus some. The table lists nearly 50,000 clones, over 75% of them singletons. The source material was peripheral blood. Receptors originate from a woman aged 55 to 70 with acute or convalescent COVID-19.

The chain recombines TRBV11-2 with TRBJ2-7, with D tentatively TRBD2 (6 bases). V lost 5 bases to trimming and J lost 7 bases, with 21 bases between them. Germline CDR1 SGHAT, CDR2 FQNNGV. CDR3 length: 15 amino acids. The CDR3 reads CASSPVGLTRGEQYF. CDR3 DNA: TGTGCCAGCAGCCCAGTGGGACTCACACGGGGGGAGCAGTACTTC.

J is TRBJ2-7 and V is TRBV6-1, with D perhaps TRBD1 (5 bases). Trimming shortened V by 2 bases and J by 6 bases, and 11 bases separated the two germline ends. This CDR3 region has 13 residues. Germline V gives CDR1 MNHNS, CDR2 SASEGT. CDR3 residues: CASSEQGTSEQYF. Written as DNA, the CDR3 is TGTGCCAGCAGTGAACAGGGAACCAGCGAGCAGTACTTC.

The genes are TRBV7-9 and TRBJ1-3, with TRBD1 as a possible D gene (5 bases). The CDR3 extends over 15 amino acids. Trimming left V 0 bases short and J 3 bases short, with 9 bases between. The germline gives CDR1 SEHNR, CDR2 FQNEAQ (reference sequence). Written as DNA, the CDR3 is TGTGCCAGCAGCTTAGCAAGGGGTAATGGAAACACCATATATTTT. Its translation is CASSLARGNGNTIYF.

This rearrangement joins TRBV18 to TRBJ2-1; possible D gene TRBD2, 6 bases. V lost 1 base to trimming and J lost 0 bases, with 13 bases between them. The CDR3 is 17 amino acids. Germline V gene sequence: CDR1 KGHSH, CDR2 LQKENI. The CDR3, as DNA: TGTGCCAGCTCACCACGCCCCCCCGGGAGCTCCTACAATGAGCAGTTCTTC. It translates to CASSPRPPGSSYNEQFF.

This chain joins TRBV9 and TRBJ2-1; D might be TRBD1 (5 bases). V was pared by 0 bases and J by 2 bases, with 15 bases between. Germline assignment: CDR1 SGDLS and CDR2 YYNGEE. The CDR3 is 17 amino acids. CDR3 nucleotides: TGTGCCAGCAGCGTAGCTCCCGAGCAGGGCCCCTACAATGAGCAGTTCTTC. It encodes CASSVAPEQGPYNEQFF.

This chain uses TRBV5-1 with TRBJ2-5, with 15 bases aligning to TRBD2. CDR1 is SGHRS and CDR2 is YFSETQ in the germline V gene. The CDR3 spans 20 residues. J gave up 1 base and V 4 bases, and 14 bases lay outside the gene matches. The CDR3 nucleotides read TGCGCCAGCAGCCCAGCACCGGGACTAGCGGGGGGCCAGCTCCAAGAGACCCAGTACTTC. This sequence encodes CASSPAPGLAGGQLQETQYF.

The J gene is TRBJ1-4, the V gene TRBV27; TRBD1 agrees at 8 bases. V lost 2 bases and J lost 6; bases outside the gene matches: 11. Germline CDR1 reads MNHEY; CDR2 reads SMNVEV (reference sequence). CDR3 size: 17 residues. CDR3 bases: TGTGCCAGCAGTTTACTCGGGCAGGGGGCTGGGGATGAAAAACTGTTTTTT. It codes for CASSLLGQGAGDEKLFF.

The chain uses TRBV7-8 and TRBJ1-6, with 7 bases lining up with TRBD1. CDR1 is SGHVS, CDR2 FQNEAQ, per germline. This CDR3 is 14 amino acids long. V lost 2 bases to trimming and J lost 9 bases; unmatched junction nucleotides: 4. Here the CDR3 DNA reads TGTGCCAGCAGCTTAAAACAGGGGAGTTCACCCCTCCACTTT. This sequence encodes CASSLKQGSSPLHF.

The CDR3 loop is CAWTSGTPDTQYF. The CDR3 nucleotides read TGTGCCTGGACTAGCGGGACGCCAGATACGCAGTATTTT. The chain uses TRBV30 and TRBJ2-3; TRBD2 aligns across 9 bases. The V gene end was trimmed by 4 bases and the J gene end by 4 bases; junction bases not matched to a gene: 3. The germline gives CDR1 GTSNPN, CDR2 SVGIG (reference sequence). The CDR3 consists of 13 residues.

The chain joins TRBV12-2 to TRBJ1-1. TRBV12-2 is a recognized pseudogene. The CDR3 has 17 amino acids. The CDR3 sequence: CASRLAGGGRACAEAFF. Written as DNA, the CDR3 is TGTGCAAGTCGCTTAGCTGGGGGAGGGAGGGCATGCGCTGAAGCTTTCTTT.

This rearrangement joins TRBV7-3 to TRBJ2-3, with 9 bases lining up with TRBD2. CDR3 length: 16 residues. With V trimmed by 2 bases and J by 6 bases, 9 bases remained unmatched. CDR1 SGHTA and CDR2 FQGTGA come from the germline V gene. DNA of the CDR3: TGTGCCAGCAGCTTAGCGGGAGGGCCAAGTTCCGATACGCAGTATTTT. Translation gives CASSLAGGPSSDTQYF. Looking up the rest from reference TRBV7-3 and TRBJ2-3 gives the full variable domain: GAGVSQTPSNKVTEKGKYVELRCDPISGHTALYWYRQSLGQGPEFLIYFQGTGAADDSGLPNDRFFAVRPEGSVSTLKIQRTERGDSAVYLCASSLAGGPSSDTQYFGPGTRLTVL.

CDR3 nucleotides: TGTGCCAGCAGCCCGGGACTAGCGGAAGTACAGACCCAGTACTTC. Its translation: CASSPGLAEVQTQYF. The V gene is TRBV11-3, the J gene TRBJ2-5, with 11 bases aligning to TRBD2. J was trimmed by 6 bases and V by 5 bases; bases with no gene match: 8. This CDR3 has 15 residues. Looked up from germline, CDR1 is SGHNT and CDR2 is YENEEA.

The V call is TRBV11-2, the J call TRBJ2-1; a weak D match, TRBD2 (6 bases). V lost 5 bases to trimming and J lost 16 bases, with 24 bases between them. This CDR3 is built from 14 residues. CDR1 and CDR2 (germline): SGHAT, FQNNGV. The CDR3 nucleotides read TGTGCCAGCAGCCCCGTGGTATCTGGCGGGGAGAGATTCTTC. Translating gives CASSPVVSGGERFF.

The V and J genes are TRBV10-3 and TRBJ2-7, with 9 bases matching TRBD1. Germline V gives CDR1 ENHRY, CDR2 SYGVKD. Trimming cost V 4 bases and J 3 bases; bases outside gene matches: 7. There are 15 residues in the CDR3. The CDR3, as DNA: TGTGCCATCAGTGGCCCGGGACAGGGCATCTACGAGCAGTACTTC. Protein sequence: CAISGPGQGIYEQYF.

The chain uses TRBV10-3 and TRBJ2-1, with a weak D call TRBD2 (5 bases). The CDR3 spans 14 residues. Trimming removed 7 bases from V and 8 bases from J, with 18 bases in between. Germline values: CDR1 ENHRY, CDR2 SYGVKD. The DNA for the CDR3 is TGTGCCATCACCCCGGACTCGAAGAACGATGAGCAGTTCTTC. This gives the protein CAITPDSKNDEQFF.

The rearrangement links TRBV9 to TRBJ2-5; TRBD2 matches 12 bases. This CDR3 is built from 16 residues. Germline V lookup: CDR1 SGDLS, CDR2 YYNGEE. Trimming at V came to 3 bases and at J to 5 bases, leaving 8 bases not matched to a gene. The CDR3 region is CASSGWTSGTGETQYF. CDR3 in DNA: TGTGCCAGCAGCGGTTGGACTAGCGGGACTGGGGAGACCCAGTACTTC.

The rearrangement links TRBV6-1 to TRBJ1-2, with D unclear. V was trimmed by 0 bases and J by 4 bases, leaving 9 bases between them. The CDR3 extends over 14 amino acids. The germline gives CDR1 MNHNS, CDR2 SASEGT. CDR3 loop: CASSEATGSYGYTF. DNA of the CDR3: TGTGCCAGCAGTGAAGCGACGGGGAGCTATGGCTACACCTTC.

The rearrangement joins TRBV7-8 to TRBJ1-1; the D is unclear. There are 12 residues in the CDR3. V was cut by 3 bases and J by 0 bases, with 2 bases left in between. Germline CDR1 is SGHVS and CDR2 is FQNEAQ. For the CDR3, the DNA is TGTGCCAGCAGCTTTATGAACACTGAAGCTTTCTTT. Protein: CASSFMNTEAFF.

The chain is built from TRBV10-3 and TRBJ1-5; the D gene is possibly TRBD1 (6 bases). The CDR3 spans 14 residues. The V end was cut by 7 bases, the J end by 4 bases, with 14 bases between. Germline values: CDR1 ENHRY, CDR2 SYGVKD. This CDR3 is CAIKGRGPNQPQHF. Written as DNA, the CDR3 is TGTGCCATCAAAGGCAGGGGCCCGAATCAGCCCCAGCATTTT.

The V gene is TRBV20-1, the J gene TRBJ2-2; D is unresolved. Per germline, CDR1 DFQATT and CDR2 SNEGSKA (reference sequence). The CDR3 has 14 residues. V was cut by 3 bases and J by 7 bases, with 15 bases left in between. The CDR3, as DNA: TGCAGTGCTAGTAGGCGCGGCCACGGCGGGGAGCTGTTTTTT. Residues: CSASRRGHGGELFF.

This clone was observed a handful of times. The chain links TRBV5-1 to TRBJ2-4, with D perhaps TRBD1 (7 bases). This CDR3 spans 16 amino acids. Trimming stripped 0 bases from V and 4 bases from J, with 14 bases between. The germline V gene encodes CDR1 SGHRS and CDR2 YFSETQ. In nucleotides, the CDR3 is TGCGCCAGCAGCTTGGACAGGGGAGGTAGAAAAAACATTCAGTACTTC. It is translated as CASSLDRGGRKNIQYF.

The V gene is TRBV29-1, the J gene TRBJ2-3, with TRBD1 as a possible D gene (6 bases). Trimming stripped 6 bases from V and 1 base from J, with 17 bases between. The CDR3 loop spans 15 amino acids. Germline V CDR1 and CDR2: SQVTM, ANQGSEA. The CDR3 is CSVRTGIRGTDTQYF. As DNA, the CDR3 is TGCAGCGTAAGAACAGGGATCAGGGGCACAGATACGCAGTATTTT.

This rearrangement joins TRBV7-2 to TRBJ1-5, with 9 bases matching TRBD1. Germline values: CDR1 SGHTA, CDR2 FQGNSA. V lost 5 bases and J lost 7; bases outside the gene matches: 6. The CDR3 spans 14 residues. The CDR3 DNA is TGTGCCAGCAGCGGGACAGGGTCTGGGCAGCCCCAGCATTTT. Its protein is CASSGTGSGQPQHF.

The CDR3 DNA reads TGTGCCACTAGGCCCAGCGGGAGGAACGAGCAGTACTTC. Its protein is CATRPSGRNEQYF. V usage is TRBV11-2 and J usage is TRBJ2-7, with 9 positions matching TRBD2. Trimming cost V 10 bases and J 5 bases; bases outside gene matches: 9. The germline gives CDR1 SGHAT, CDR2 FQNNGV. The CDR3 runs to 13 residues.

The chain combines TRBV20-1 with TRBJ2-5; TRBD1 might be the D (7 bases). This CDR3 comprises 11 residues. V dropped 8 bases and J dropped 5 bases, with 12 bases sitting between them. Germline lookup yields CDR1 DFQATT and CDR2 SNEGSKA (reference sequence). The CDR3 loop reads CSIPGGETQYF. In DNA, the CDR3 is TGCAGTATCCCAGGGGGGGAGACCCAGTACTTC.

CDR3: CSAGGQGLSGANVLTF. The DNA of the CDR3 is TGCAGTGCTGGTGGACAGGGACTCTCTGGGGCCAACGTCCTGACTTTC. The V gene is TRBV20-1, the J gene TRBJ2-6; 8 bases fit TRBD1. This CDR3 has 16 amino acids. The V gene end was trimmed by 5 bases and the J gene end by 0 bases; junction bases not matched to a gene: 6. Germline V lookup: CDR1 DFQATT, CDR2 SNEGSKA (reference sequence).